The present entry profiles one T cell receptor (beta chain) with its context. Antigen unknown. The data originate from a study of T cell responses to AZD1222 COVID-19 vaccine. Study-wide background: It was second doses at about 4 or about 12 weeks that were pooled. Study conclusions and caveats: As reported, nearly half of all spike-specific TCRs target variant regions that are unmutated.

TCRdb keeps only in-frame clones here, not all; method: immunoSEQ multiplex PCR. The table includes roughly 120,000 clones, approximately 86% detected once. The sequencing used peripheral blood, collected on day 0 of AZD1222 vaccination. The sequence was obtained from an adult in good health.

The CDR3 DNA is TGTGCCAGCAGTTTATCCGGGGCAGGGGGGTATGGCTACACCTTC. Protein product: CASSLSGAGGYGYTF. This chain uses TRBV27 with TRBJ1-2, with 7 positions matching TRBD1. The CDR3 consists of 15 residues. Trimming took 0 bases from V and 5 from J; bases not matched to a gene: 6. In germline, CDR1 is MNHEY, CDR2 SMNVEV (reference sequence).